Below, one T cell receptor beta chain is given with its context. Original processing notes: Reference gene primer amplification in the assay estimated nucleated cell counts. Repertoires were generated with immunoSEQ multiplex PCR, while TCRdb's copy carries only in-frame clones and drops some. That table supplies the V and J calls and clone size; D and trimming were determined from the DNA. The sample carries around 260,000 clones, less than 90% recorded once. The sample comes from a study of blood T cell repertoires in COVID-19. The CDR3 spans 13 residues. Germline V gene sequence: CDR1 MNHEY, CDR2 SMNVEV (reference sequence). Trimming removed 6 bases at V and 0 bases at J, with 7 bases between.

The chain links TRBV27 to TRBJ2-3; D call uncertain. Source material: peripheral blood. The TCR sequence derives from a man in his thirties or forties with active or convalescent COVID-19. The CDR3 here is CASSAGSTDTQYF. The CDR3 nucleotides read TGTGCCAGCAGCGCCGGGAGCACAGATACGCAGTATTTT.